Each of the 17 T cell receptor beta chains below was sequenced from the same sample in a study of cytomegalovirus exposure and HLA in healthy donors. Primers for the PCR totalled 60 Vbeta and 13 Jbeta. The repertoire was sequenced with immunoSEQ multiplex PCR; TCRdb's copy has only in-frame clones and lacks some. The sample carries over 100,000 clones, approximately 77% recorded once. The specimen sequenced was PBMCs. Receptors originate from a woman in her 40s in good health and CMV-seronegative.

The genes are TRBV7-9 and TRBJ1-1; TRBD1 aligns across 7 bases. This CDR3 is built from 15 residues. The ends lost 2 bases at V and 6 bases at J; junction bases unmatched: 9. The V gene's germline CDR1 is SEHNR and CDR2 FQNEAQ (reference sequence). The CDR3 loop is CASSLLPDRAPEAFF. The CDR3 DNA reads as TGTGCCAGCAGCTTACTCCCCGACAGGGCCCCTGAAGCTTTCTTT.

This sequence joins TRBV28 and TRBJ1-5, with TRBD1 as a possible D gene (5 bases). The CDR3 consists of 16 residues. Trimming removed 5 bases from V and 4 bases from J, with 18 bases in between. Germline V gene lookup returns CDR1 MDHEN and CDR2 SYDVKM. The DNA of the CDR3 is TGTGCCAGCAGTCCCGATGCCTGGACACCAAATCAGCCCCAGCATTTT. This gives the protein CASSPDAWTPNQPQHF.

The J gene is TRBJ1-2, the V gene TRBV6-1; 8 bases map to TRBD1. From germline, CDR1 is MNHNS and CDR2 SASEGT. The CDR3 is 15 residues long. V lost 6 bases to trimming and J lost 8 bases; unmatched junction nucleotides: 14. CDR3 loop: CASRETGVEIRGYTF. The CDR3 nucleotides read TGTGCCAGCAGGGAGACAGGGGTCGAGATCAGAGGCTACACCTTC.

In its sample, this clone was seen a few times. The genes are TRBV27 and TRBJ2-3, with TRBD2 matching 10 bases. V was clipped by 3 bases and J by 6 bases; unmatched bases: 9. The CDR3 extends over 16 amino acids. CDR1 and CDR2 (germline): MNHEY, SMNVEV (reference sequence). The CDR3 nucleotides are TGTGCCAGCAGTTTGCAACTAGCGGGGCCGGGTGATACGCAGTATTTT. Translation: CASSLQLAGPGDTQYF.

The chain combines TRBV4-1 with TRBJ1-2; 7 nucleotides match TRBD1. Germline trimming cut 0 bases from V and 5 bases from J; bases unmatched to any gene: 21. Germline CDR1 reads MGHRA; CDR2 reads YSYEKL. This CDR3 is built from 20 residues. The CDR3 protein is CASSQDPAEARAGGRYGYTF. Written as DNA, the CDR3 is TGCGCCAGCAGCCAAGATCCCGCAGAGGCCAGAGCAGGGGGTCGGTATGGCTACACCTTC.

The chain employs TRBV7-9 and TRBJ1-1, with 9 bases fitting TRBD1. CDR1 and CDR2 from the germline V gene are SEHNR and FQNEAQ (reference sequence). The ends lost 11 bases at V and 5 bases at J; junction bases unmatched: 6. The CDR3 has 12 residues. DNA for the CDR3: TGTGCCGCGGACAGGGGCGGGACTGAAGCTTTCTTT. Encoded protein: CAADRGGTEAFF.

The rearrangement joins TRBV20-1 to TRBJ1-6, with D uncertain. CDR3 length: 11 amino acids. Deletions cut 1 base from V and 8 bases from J, with 3 bases between. Germline V gene data show CDR1 as DFQATT and CDR2 as SNEGSKA (reference sequence). This CDR3 is CSARGDSPLHF. Here the CDR3 DNA reads TGCAGTGCTAGAGGAGATTCACCCCTCCACTTT.

The chain recombines TRBV4-2 with TRBJ1-2, with 12 bases fitting TRBD1. The germline gives CDR1 LGHNA, CDR2 YNFKEQ. The CDR3 has 19 amino acids. Germline trimming cut 0 bases from V and 6 bases from J; bases unmatched to any gene: 14. Here the CDR3 reads CASSQDRGQGARSINGYTF. The CDR3 DNA is TGTGCCAGCAGCCAAGATCGGGGACAGGGGGCGCGGTCAATAAATGGCTACACCTTC.

The J gene is TRBJ1-1, the V gene TRBV6-1; D gene ambiguous. Trimming took 5 bases from V and 0 from J, leaving 13 bases between them. Germline lookup yields CDR1 MNHNS and CDR2 SASEGT. CDR3 length: 15 amino acids. This CDR3 is CASSIYTGMNTEAFF. The CDR3 nucleotides are TGTGCCAGCAGTATCTACACGGGTATGAACACTGAAGCTTTCTTT.

The CDR3 protein is CASRPTEDYNEQFF. In DNA form, the CDR3 reads TGCGCCAGCAGACCGACAGAGGATTACAATGAGCAGTTCTTC. V and J are TRBV10-1 and TRBJ2-1; maybe TRBD1 (5 bases). With 6 bases removed from V and 4 bases from J, the gap between germline ends came to 13 bases. The germline V gene has CDR1 WNHNN and CDR2 SYGVQD (reference sequence). The CDR3 spans 14 residues.

This chain connects TRBV29-1 to TRBJ1-1; D possibly corresponds to TRBD1 (6 bases). Germline loops: CDR1 SQVTM, CDR2 ANQGSEA. The CDR3 length is 13 residues. Trimming stripped 4 bases from V and 3 bases from J, with 12 bases between. CDR3 amino acids: CSVADSGDTEAFF. In DNA, the CDR3 is TGCAGCGTTGCGGATTCAGGGGACACTGAAGCTTTCTTT.

This chain uses TRBV25-1 with TRBJ2-5; possibly TRBD2 for D (6 bases). CDR3 length: 18 amino acids. In germline, CDR1 is MGHDK, CDR2 SYGVNS. With 0 bases removed from V and 2 bases from J, the gap between germline ends came to 19 bases. The CDR3 protein is CASSEYRQSGVIQETQYF. CDR3 DNA: TGTGCCAGCAGTGAATATAGACAGTCGGGGGTAATACAAGAGACCCAGTACTTC.

Only one count was recorded for this clone. This chain links TRBV12-5 with TRBJ1-2, with D unresolved. This CDR3 has 13 amino acids. Trimming stripped 0 bases from V and 7 bases from J, with 9 bases between. Germline V lookup: CDR1 LGHNT, CDR2 FRNRAP. CDR3 in amino acids: CASGLVERGGYTF. CDR3 in DNA: TGTGCTAGTGGTTTGGTCGAGAGAGGTGGCTACACCTTC.

This clone has a single count. The chain recombines TRBV5-1 with TRBJ1-2, with a weak D call TRBD1 (6 bases). Trimming removed 4 bases from V and 5 bases from J, with 15 bases in between. Germline assignment: CDR1 SGHRS and CDR2 YFSETQ. This CDR3 has 14 residues. DNA of the CDR3: TGCGCCAGCAGCCTCGGGACAACCCAGTATGGCTACACCTTC. Its translation: CASSLGTTQYGYTF.

J is TRBJ1-1 and V is TRBV19; the D is unclear. Trimming took 5 bases from V and 2 from J, leaving 12 bases between them. The CDR3 extends over 14 amino acids. CDR1 is LNHDA, CDR2 SQIVND, per germline (reference sequence). CDR3 nucleotides: TGTGCCAGTAGTCTAAAGACTACTAACACTGAAGCTTTCTTT. It yields the protein CASSLKTTNTEAFF.

The chain has TRBV5-1 and TRBJ1-6; perhaps TRBD1 as D (6 bases). The CDR3 is 18 residues long. V shed 1 base and J shed 4 bases, with 18 bases lying between them. Germline CDR1 and CDR2: SGHRS and YFSETQ. The CDR3 DNA reads TGCGCCAGCAGCTTGAATGTCCGACAGGCCAGTTATAATTCACCCCTCCACTTT. Translated, it gives CASSLNVRQASYNSPLHF.

The J gene is TRBJ1-6, the V gene TRBV6-5; D might be TRBD1 (5 bases). The CDR3 is 15 amino acids. Germline loops: CDR1 MNHEY, CDR2 SVGAGI. Trimming cost V 7 bases and J 7 bases, with 17 bases left between them. CDR3 DNA sequence: TGTGCCAGCACCGTGGGAGGGGAACGAAATTCACCCCTCCACTTT. It yields the protein CASTVGGERNSPLHF.